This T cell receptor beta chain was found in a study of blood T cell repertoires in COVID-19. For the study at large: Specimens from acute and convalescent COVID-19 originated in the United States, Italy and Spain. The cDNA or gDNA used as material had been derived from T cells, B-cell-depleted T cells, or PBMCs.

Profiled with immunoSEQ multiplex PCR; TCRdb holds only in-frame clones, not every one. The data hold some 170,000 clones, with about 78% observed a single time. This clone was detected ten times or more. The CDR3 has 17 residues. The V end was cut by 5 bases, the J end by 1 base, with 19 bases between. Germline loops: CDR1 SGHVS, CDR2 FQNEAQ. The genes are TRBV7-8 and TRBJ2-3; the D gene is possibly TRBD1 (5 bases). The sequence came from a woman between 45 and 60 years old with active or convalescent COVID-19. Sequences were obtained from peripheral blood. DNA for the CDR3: TGTGCCAGCAGCCTAAATGCGGACATGATTCGCACAGATACGCAGTATTTT. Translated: CASSLNADMIRTDTQYF.